This T cell receptor (beta chain) was identified during a study of beta chain features in type 1 diabetes. The isolated RNA, all of it, was reverse transcribed, so expressed TCRB transcripts were what got sequenced. Profiled with immunoSEQ multiplex PCR; TCRdb holds only in-frame clones, not every one. The table records 250,000 to 300,000 clones, about 13% of them present only once. This CDR3 is 17 amino acids long. The V gene end was trimmed by 3 bases and the J gene end by 0 bases; junction bases not matched to a gene: 7. Germline V gene sequence: CDR1 SGHRS, CDR2 YFSETQ. Study-wide results and limits: A cDNA-based sequencing approach could over-represent cells with high TCR expression. Shortening of TCRB CDR3s, moderate but significant, appeared in all four CD4+ subsets of Type 1 diabetes patients.

In the case of this clone: No antigen is known for it.

The V gene is TRBV5-1, the J gene TRBJ2-1; 9 nucleotides line up with TRBD2. The sequence derives from a man aged 25-45 years with type 1 diabetes. What was sequenced was naive CD4+ T cells from blood. The CDR3 DNA sequence: TGCGCCAGCAGCTCCAGACTAGCGGTTTACTCCTACAATGAGCAGTTCTTC. It specifies CASSSRLAVYSYNEQFF.